What follows describes a single T cell receptor (beta chain). The data derive from a study of blood T cell repertoires in COVID-19. Across the study: Donors in the United States, Italy and Spain gave samples during acute or convalescent COVID-19. Sample material is recorded as cDNA or gDNA derived from T cells, B-cell-depleted T cells, or PBMCs.

The assay was immunoSEQ multiplex PCR, and TCRdb's table has in-frame clones only and misses some. The repertoire holds around 300,000 clones, 85% to 90% seen once, with approximately 2% in the top ten. Germline V gene data show CDR1 as MNHEY and CDR2 as SMNVEV (reference sequence). CDR3 length equals 13 residues. Between the trimmed V and J ends, which lost 3 bases and 5 bases, there was a span of 10 bases. Individuals drawn from 24 US areas were about 18 to 100 years old. Participants were placed into cohorts based on the clinical history they reported. This sequence originates from an older woman who had recovered from COVID-19. The sequenced material came from PBMCs or T cells enriched from blood (not recorded which). The chain couples TRBV27 to TRBJ2-5; maybe TRBD2 (6 bases). This CDR3 is CASSFGGPETQYF. The CDR3 bases are TGTGCCAGCAGTTTCGGGGGACCGGAGACCCAGTACTTC.